The clone carrying this TCR beta chain was found a few times. No antigen is known for it. These data come from a study of cytomegalovirus exposure and HLA in healthy donors. On the study more broadly: In a previous analysis, some 120 million unique TCR beta sequences were found from about 190 million T cells. General observations from the study: In a later analysis, TCR beta V- and J-gene trimming was associated with a missense DCLRE1C variant. Other equally common chains were less clonally expanded than HLA-associated TCR beta chains, a later analysis showed.

The PCR had 60 Vbeta and 13 Jbeta primers. Sequencing used immunoSEQ multiplex PCR; TCRdb keeps in-frame clones, though not all of them. This table has around 100,000 clones, about 70% appearing once. Germline V gene data show CDR1 as MRHNA and CDR2 as SNTAGT. This CDR3 contains 15 residues. With 5 bases clipped from V and 3 bases from J, the junction kept 6 bases outside the gene matches. This TCR came from a woman aged 18-29 years in good health and CMV-seropositive. This rearrangement joins TRBV6-4 to TRBJ1-5; 8 bases align to TRBD1. The specimen was PBMCs. CDR3 region: CASSLHRGSNQPQHF. The DNA of the CDR3 is TGTGCCAGCAGTTTACACAGGGGGTCCAATCAGCCCCAGCATTTT.